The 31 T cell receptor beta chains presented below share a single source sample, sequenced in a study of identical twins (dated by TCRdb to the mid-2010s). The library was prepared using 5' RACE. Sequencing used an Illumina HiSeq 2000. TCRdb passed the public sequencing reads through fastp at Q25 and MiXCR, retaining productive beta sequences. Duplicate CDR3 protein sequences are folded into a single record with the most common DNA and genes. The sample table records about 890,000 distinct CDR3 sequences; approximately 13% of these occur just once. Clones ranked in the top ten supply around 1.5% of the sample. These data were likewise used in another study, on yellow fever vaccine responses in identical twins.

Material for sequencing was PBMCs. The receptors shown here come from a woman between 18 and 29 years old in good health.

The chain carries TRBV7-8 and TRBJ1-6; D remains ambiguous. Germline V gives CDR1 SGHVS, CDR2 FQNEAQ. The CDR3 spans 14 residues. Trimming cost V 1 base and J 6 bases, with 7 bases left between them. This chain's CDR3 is CASSLVPTNSPLHF. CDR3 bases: TGTGCCAGCAGCTTAGTCCCGACTAATTCACCCCTCCACTTT.

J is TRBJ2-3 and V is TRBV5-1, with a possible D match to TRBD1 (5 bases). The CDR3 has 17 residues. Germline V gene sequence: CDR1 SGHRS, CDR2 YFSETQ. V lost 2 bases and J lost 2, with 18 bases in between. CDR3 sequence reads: CASSFRAKDPPTDTQYF. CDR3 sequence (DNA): TGCGCCAGCAGCTTCAGGGCCAAGGACCCGCCCACAGATACGCAGTATTTT.

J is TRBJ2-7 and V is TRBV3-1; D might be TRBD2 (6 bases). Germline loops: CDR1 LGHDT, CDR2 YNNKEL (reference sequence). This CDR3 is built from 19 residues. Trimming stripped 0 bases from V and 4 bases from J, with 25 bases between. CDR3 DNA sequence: TGTGCCAGCAGCCAAGATATGAGGGAGGTTTTGAATGGGTTGTACGAGCAGTACTTC. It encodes CASSQDMREVLNGLYEQYF.

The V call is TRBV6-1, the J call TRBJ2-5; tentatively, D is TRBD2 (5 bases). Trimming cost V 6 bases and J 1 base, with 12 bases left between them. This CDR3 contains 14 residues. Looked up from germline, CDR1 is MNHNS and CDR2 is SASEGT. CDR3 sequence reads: CASRVDLGQETQYF. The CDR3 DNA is TGTGCCAGCAGAGTGGACTTGGGCCAAGAGACCCAGTACTTC.

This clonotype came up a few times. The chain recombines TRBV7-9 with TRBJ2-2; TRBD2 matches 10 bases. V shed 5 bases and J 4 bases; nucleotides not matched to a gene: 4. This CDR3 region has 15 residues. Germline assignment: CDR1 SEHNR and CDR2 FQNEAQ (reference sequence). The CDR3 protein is CASSPGLATTGELFF. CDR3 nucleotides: TGTGCCAGCAGCCCGGGACTAGCGACCACCGGGGAGCTGTTTTTT.

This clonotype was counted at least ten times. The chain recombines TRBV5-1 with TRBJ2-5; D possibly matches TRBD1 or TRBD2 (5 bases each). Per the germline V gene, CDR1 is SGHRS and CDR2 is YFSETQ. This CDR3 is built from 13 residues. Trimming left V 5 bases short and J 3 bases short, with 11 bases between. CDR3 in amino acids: CASSRGRKETQYF. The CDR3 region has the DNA TGCGCCAGCAGTCGGGGACGGAAAGAGACCCAGTACTTC.

In nucleotides, the CDR3 is TGCGCCAGCAGCTTGACTAGCGGGGGGGCCGGGGATACGCAGTATTTT. It encodes CASSLTSGGAGDTQYF. The V gene is TRBV5-1, the J gene TRBJ2-3, with TRBD2 matching over 13 bases. The germline V gene has CDR1 SGHRS and CDR2 YFSETQ. The CDR3 runs 16 residues. V trimming: 1 base; J trimming: 6 bases; junction bases outside the gene matches: 5.

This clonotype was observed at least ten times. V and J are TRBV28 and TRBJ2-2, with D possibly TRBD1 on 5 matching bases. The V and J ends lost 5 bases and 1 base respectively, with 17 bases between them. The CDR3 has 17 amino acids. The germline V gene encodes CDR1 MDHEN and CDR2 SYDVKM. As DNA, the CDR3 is TGTGCCAGCAGTCCCTACCTGGCAGGGAAGAACACCGGGGAGCTGTTTTTT. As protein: CASSPYLAGKNTGELFF.

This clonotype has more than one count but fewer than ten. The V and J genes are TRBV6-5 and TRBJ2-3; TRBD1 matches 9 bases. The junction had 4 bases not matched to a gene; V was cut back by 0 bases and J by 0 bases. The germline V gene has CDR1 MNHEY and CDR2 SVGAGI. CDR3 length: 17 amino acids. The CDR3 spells CASSYSYGTGSTDTQYF. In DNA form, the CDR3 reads TGTGCCAGCAGTTACTCTTATGGGACAGGGAGCACAGATACGCAGTATTTT.

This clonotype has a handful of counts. CDR3 residues: CASSPWTSGGSNEQFF. The CDR3 region has the DNA TGTGCCAGCAGCCCATGGACTAGCGGGGGGTCCAATGAGCAGTTCTTC. The rearrangement joins TRBV11-2 to TRBJ2-1, with 14 positions matching TRBD2. Germline V gene sequence: CDR1 SGHAT, CDR2 FQNNGV. The V and J ends lost 5 bases and 6 bases, in that order; junction bases with no gene match: 6. The CDR3 loop spans 16 amino acids. Full variable domain (outside the CDR3, taken from reference TRBV11-2 and TRBJ2-1): EAGVAQSPRYKIIEKRQSVAFWCNPISGHATLYWYQQILGQGPKLLIQFQNNGVVDDSQLPKDRFSAERLKGVDSTLKIQPAKLEDSAVYLCASSPWTSGGSNEQFFGPGTRLTVL.

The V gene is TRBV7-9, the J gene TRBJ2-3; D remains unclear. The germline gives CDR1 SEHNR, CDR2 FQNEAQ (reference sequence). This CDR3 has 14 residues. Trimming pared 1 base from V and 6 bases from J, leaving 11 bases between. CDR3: CASSLVSSGDTQYF. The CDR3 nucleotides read TGTGCCAGCAGCTTAGTAAGCTCTGGTGATACGCAGTATTTT.

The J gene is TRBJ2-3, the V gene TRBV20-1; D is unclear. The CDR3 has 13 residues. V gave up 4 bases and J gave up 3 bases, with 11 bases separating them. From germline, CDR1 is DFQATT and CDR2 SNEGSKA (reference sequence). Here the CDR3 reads CSATLTRTDTQYF. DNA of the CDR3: TGCAGTGCTACCCTGACACGAACAGATACGCAGTATTTT.

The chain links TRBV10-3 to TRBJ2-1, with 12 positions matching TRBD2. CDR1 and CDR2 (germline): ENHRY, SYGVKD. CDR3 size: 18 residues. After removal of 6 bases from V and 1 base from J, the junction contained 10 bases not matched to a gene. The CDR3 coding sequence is TGTGCCATCAGGAGACTAGCGGGGGACCGCCAATCCTACAATGAGCAGTTCTTC. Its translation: CAIRRLAGDRQSYNEQFF.

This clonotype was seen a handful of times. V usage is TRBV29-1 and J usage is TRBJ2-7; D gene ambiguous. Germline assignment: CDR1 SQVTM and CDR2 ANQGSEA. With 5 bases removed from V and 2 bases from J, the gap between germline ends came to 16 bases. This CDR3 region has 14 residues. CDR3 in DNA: TGCAGCGTTACAATCCTTGCTACCCCCTACGAGCAGTACTTC. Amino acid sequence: CSVTILATPYEQYF.

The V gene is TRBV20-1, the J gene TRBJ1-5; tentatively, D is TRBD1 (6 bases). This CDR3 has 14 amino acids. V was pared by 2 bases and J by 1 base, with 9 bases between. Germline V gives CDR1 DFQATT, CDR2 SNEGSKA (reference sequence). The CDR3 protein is CSARTGMSNQPQHF. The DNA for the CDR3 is TGCAGTGCTAGAACAGGGATGAGCAATCAGCCCCAGCATTTT.

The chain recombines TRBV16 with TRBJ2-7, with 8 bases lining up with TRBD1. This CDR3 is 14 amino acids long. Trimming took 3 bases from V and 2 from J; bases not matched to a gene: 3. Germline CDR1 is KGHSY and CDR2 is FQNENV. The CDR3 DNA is TGTGCCAGCAGCCAGCCGACAGGGGCCTACGAGCAGTACTTC. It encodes CASSQPTGAYEQYF.

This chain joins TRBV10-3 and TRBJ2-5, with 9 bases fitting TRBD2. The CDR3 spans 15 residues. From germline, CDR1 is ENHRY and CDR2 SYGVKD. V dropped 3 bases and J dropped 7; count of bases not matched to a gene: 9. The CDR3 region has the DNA TGTGCCATCAGTGATGCGGGGGGGCAGGATGTGACCCAGTACTTC. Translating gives CAISDAGGQDVTQYF.

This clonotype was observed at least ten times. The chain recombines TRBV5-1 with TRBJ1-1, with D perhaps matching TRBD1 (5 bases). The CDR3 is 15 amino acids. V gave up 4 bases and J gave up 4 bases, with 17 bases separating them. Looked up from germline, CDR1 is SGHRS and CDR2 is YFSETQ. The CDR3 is CASSPTRSGLTEAFF. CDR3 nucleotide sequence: TGCGCCAGCAGCCCGACCCGTTCAGGGCTCACTGAAGCTTTCTTT.

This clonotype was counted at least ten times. CDR3 nucleotide sequence: TGTGCCAGCAGACTTACTAGCGGGAGCACAGATACGCAGTATTTT. Amino acids: CASRLTSGSTDTQYF. The genes are TRBV12-3 or TRBV12-4 and TRBJ2-3, with 9 bases fitting TRBD2. V shed 6 bases and J 0 bases; nucleotides not matched to a gene: 4. CDR3 length equals 15 residues.

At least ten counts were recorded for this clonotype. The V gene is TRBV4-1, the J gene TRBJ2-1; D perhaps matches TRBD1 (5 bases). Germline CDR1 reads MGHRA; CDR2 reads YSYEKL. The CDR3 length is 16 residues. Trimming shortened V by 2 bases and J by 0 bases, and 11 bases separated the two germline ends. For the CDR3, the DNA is TGCGCCAGCAGCCAACCTACCAGGGACTCCTACAATGAGCAGTTCTTC. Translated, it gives CASSQPTRDSYNEQFF.

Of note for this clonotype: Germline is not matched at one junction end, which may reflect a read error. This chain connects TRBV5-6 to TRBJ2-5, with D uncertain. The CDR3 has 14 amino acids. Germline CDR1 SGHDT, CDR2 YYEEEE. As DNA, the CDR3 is TGTGCCGGCAGCTTGCGGCCCCGACAAGAGACCCAGTACTTC. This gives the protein CAGSLRPRQETQYF.

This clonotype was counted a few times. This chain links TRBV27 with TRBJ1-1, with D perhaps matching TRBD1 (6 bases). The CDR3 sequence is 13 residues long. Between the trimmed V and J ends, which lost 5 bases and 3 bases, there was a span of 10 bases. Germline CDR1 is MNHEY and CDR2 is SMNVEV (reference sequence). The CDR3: CASSRYRDTEAFF. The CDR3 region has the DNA TGTGCCAGCAGTCGCTACAGGGACACTGAAGCTTTCTTT.

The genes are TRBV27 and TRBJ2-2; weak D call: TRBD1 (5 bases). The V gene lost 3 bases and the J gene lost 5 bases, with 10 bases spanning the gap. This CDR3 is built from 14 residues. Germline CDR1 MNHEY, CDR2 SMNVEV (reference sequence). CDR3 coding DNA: TGTGCCAGCAGTTTTGGGGCGTTGACCGGGGAGCTGTTTTTT. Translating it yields CASSFGALTGELFF.

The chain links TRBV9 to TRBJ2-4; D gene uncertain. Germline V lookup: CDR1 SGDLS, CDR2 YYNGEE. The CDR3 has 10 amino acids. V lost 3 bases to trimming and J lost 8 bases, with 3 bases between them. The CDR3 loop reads CASSGDIQYF. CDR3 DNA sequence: TGTGCCAGCAGCGGGGACATTCAGTACTTC.

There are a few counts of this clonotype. CDR3 amino acids: CATSDLHPNEEAGELFF. The CDR3, as DNA: TGTGCCACCAGTGATTTGCATCCGAACGAGGAAGCCGGGGAGCTGTTTTTT. The chain is built from TRBV24-1 and TRBJ2-2; D is unresolved. This CDR3 spans 17 amino acids. Trimming removed 0 bases at V and 6 bases at J, with 16 bases between. Germline CDR1 reads KGHDR; CDR2 reads SFDVKD.

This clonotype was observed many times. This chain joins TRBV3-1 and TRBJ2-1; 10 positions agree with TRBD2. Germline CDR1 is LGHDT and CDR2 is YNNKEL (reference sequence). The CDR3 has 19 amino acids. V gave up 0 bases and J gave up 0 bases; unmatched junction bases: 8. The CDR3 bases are TGTGCCAGCAGCCAAGAAGGACTAGCGGAAAAGAGCTCCTACAATGAGCAGTTCTTC. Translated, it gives CASSQEGLAEKSSYNEQFF.

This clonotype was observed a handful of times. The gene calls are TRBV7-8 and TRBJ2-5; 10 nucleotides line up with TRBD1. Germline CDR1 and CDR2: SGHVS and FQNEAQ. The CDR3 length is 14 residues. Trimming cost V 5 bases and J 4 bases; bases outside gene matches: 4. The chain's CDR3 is CASSPWTGGETQYF. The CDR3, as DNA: TGTGCCAGCAGCCCTTGGACAGGGGGAGAGACCCAGTACTTC.

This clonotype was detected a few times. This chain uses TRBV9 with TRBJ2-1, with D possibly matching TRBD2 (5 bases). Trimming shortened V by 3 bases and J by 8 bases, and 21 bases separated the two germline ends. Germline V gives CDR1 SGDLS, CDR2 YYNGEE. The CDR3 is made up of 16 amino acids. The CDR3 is CASSGGPNRPDYEQFF. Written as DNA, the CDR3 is TGTGCCAGCAGCGGAGGACCGAATCGGCCGGACTATGAGCAGTTCTTC.

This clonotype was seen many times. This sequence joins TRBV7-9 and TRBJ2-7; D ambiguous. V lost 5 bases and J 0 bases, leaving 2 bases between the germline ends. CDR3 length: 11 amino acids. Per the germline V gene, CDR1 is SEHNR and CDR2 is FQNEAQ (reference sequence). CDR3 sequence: CASSRSYEQYF. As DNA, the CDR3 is TGTGCCAGCAGCCGCTCCTACGAGCAGTACTTC.

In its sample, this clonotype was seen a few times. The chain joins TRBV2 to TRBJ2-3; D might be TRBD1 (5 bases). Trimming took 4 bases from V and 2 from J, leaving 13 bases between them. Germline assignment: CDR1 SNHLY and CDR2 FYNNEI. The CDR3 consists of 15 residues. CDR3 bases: TGTGCCAGCAGTGGACAGTCCCTTAACACAGATACGCAGTATTTT. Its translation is CASSGQSLNTDTQYF. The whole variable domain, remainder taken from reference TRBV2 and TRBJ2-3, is EPEVTQTPSHQVTQMGQEVILRCVPISNHLYFYWYRQILGQKVEFLVSFYNNEISEKSEIFDDQFSVERPDGSNFTLKIRSTKLEDSAMYFCASSGQSLNTDTQYFGPGTRLTVL.

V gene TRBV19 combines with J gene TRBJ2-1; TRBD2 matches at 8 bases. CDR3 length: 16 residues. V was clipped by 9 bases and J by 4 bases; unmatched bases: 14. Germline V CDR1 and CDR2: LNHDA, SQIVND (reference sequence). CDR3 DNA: TGTGCCAGCCAAGAAGCCGGGACTAGAACATACAATGAGCAGTTCTTC. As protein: CASQEAGTRTYNEQFF.